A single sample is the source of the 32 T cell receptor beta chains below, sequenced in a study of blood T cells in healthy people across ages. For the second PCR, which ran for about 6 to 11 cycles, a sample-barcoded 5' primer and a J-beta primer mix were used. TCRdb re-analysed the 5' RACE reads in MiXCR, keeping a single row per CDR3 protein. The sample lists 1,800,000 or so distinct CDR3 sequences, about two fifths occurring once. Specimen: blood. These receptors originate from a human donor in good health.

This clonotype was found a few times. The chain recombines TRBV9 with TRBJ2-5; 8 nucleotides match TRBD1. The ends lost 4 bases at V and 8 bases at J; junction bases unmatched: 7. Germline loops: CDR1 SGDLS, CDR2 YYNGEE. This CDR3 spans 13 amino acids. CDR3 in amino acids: CASSSSGQATQYF. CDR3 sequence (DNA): TGTGCCAGCAGCTCGTCGGGACAGGCTACCCAGTACTTC.

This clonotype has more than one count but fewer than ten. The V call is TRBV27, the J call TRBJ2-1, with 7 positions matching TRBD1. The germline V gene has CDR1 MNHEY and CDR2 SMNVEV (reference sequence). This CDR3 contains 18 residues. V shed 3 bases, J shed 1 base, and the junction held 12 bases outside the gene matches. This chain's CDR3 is CASSFLPSGTASYNEQFF. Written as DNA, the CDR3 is TGTGCCAGCAGTTTTTTACCTTCCGGGACAGCATCCTACAATGAGCAGTTCTTC.

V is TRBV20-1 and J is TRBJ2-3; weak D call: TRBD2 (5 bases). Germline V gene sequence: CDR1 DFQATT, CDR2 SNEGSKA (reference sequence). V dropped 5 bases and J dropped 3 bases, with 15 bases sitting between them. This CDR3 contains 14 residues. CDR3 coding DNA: TGCAGTGCTCAAGTGGCTAGCTCTACAGATACGCAGTATTTT. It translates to CSAQVASSTDTQYF.

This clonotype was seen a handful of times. The CDR3 DNA reads as TGTGCCAGCAGTTTTGGGGGGGGCGACAATGAGCAGTTCTTC. Translating gives CASSFGGGDNEQFF. The V gene is TRBV12-3 or TRBV12-4, the J gene TRBJ2-1, with D possibly matching TRBD2 (7 bases). CDR3 length: 14 amino acids. The V and J ends lost 3 bases and 5 bases respectively, with 11 bases between them.

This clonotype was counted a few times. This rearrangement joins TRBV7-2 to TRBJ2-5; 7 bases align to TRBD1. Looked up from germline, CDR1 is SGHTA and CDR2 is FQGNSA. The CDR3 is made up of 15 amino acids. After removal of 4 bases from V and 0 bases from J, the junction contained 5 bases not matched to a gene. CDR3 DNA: TGTGCCAGCAGCTCCCAACAGGGGTACCAAGAGACCCAGTACTTC. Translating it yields CASSSQQGYQETQYF.

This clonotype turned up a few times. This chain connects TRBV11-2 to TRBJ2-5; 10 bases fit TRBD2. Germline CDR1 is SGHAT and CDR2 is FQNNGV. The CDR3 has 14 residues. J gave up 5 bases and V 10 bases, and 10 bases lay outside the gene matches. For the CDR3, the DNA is TGTGCCACCAGTCCGGGACTAGCGATTGAGACCCAGTACTTC. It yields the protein CATSPGLAIETQYF.

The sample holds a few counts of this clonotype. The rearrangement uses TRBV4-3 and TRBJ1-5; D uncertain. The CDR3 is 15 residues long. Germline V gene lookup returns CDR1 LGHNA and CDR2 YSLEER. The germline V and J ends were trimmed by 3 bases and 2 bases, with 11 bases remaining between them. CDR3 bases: TGCGCCAGCAGCCAGGCGACGCGGGGCAATCAGCCCCAGCATTTT. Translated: CASSQATRGNQPQHF.

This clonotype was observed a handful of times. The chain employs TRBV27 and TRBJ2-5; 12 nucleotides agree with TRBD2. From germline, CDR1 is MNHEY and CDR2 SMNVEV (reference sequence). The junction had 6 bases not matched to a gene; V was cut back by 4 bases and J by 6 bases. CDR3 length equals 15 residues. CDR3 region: CASSSRLAGVKTQYF. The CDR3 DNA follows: TGTGCCAGCAGTTCCCGACTAGCGGGGGTTAAGACCCAGTACTTC.

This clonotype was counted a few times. The CDR3 nucleotides read TGTGCCAGCAGCTTAGCCGATCGACAGGCTAGCTCCTACAATGAGCAGTTCTTC. This codes for CASSLADRQASSYNEQFF. The genes are TRBV7-2 and TRBJ2-1; D perhaps matches TRBD1 (6 bases). The V gene lost 0 bases and the J gene lost 0 bases, with 15 bases spanning the gap. Germline lookup yields CDR1 SGHTA and CDR2 FQGNSA. This CDR3 is built from 18 residues. The whole variable domain, filled in from reference TRBV7-2 and TRBJ2-1, reads GAGVSQSPSNKVTEKGKDVELRCDPISGHTALYWYRQSLGQGLEFLIYFQGNSAPDKSGLPSDRFSAERTGGSVSTLTIQRTQQEDSAVYLCASSLADRQASSYNEQFFGPGTRLTVL.

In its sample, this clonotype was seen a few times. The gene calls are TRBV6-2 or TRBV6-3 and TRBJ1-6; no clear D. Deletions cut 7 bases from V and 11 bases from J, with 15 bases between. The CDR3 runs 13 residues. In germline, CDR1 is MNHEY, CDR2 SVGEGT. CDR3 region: CASIEGGGAPLHF. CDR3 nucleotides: TGTGCCAGCATCGAAGGCGGCGGAGCACCCCTCCACTTT.

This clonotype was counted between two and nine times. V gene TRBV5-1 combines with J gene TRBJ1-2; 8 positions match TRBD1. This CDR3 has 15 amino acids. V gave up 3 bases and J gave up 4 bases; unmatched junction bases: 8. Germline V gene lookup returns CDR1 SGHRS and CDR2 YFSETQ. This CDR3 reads CASSYRDRPIYGYTF. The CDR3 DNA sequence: TGCGCCAGCAGCTACCGGGACAGGCCTATCTATGGCTACACCTTC.

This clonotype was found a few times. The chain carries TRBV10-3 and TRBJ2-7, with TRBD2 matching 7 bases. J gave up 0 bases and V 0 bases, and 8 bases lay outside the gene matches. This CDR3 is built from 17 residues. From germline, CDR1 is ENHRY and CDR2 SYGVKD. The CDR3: CAISESTQRGDSYEQYF. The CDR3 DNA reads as TGTGCCATCAGTGAGTCGACCCAGCGGGGAGACTCCTACGAGCAGTACTTC.

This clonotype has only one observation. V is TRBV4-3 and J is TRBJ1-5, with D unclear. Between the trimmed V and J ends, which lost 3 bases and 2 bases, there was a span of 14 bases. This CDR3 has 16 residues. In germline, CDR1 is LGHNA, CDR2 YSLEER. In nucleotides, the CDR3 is TGCGCCAGCAGCCAGGACCCGCCTGGAGGCAATCAGCCCCAGCATTTT. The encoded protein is CASSQDPPGGNQPQHF.

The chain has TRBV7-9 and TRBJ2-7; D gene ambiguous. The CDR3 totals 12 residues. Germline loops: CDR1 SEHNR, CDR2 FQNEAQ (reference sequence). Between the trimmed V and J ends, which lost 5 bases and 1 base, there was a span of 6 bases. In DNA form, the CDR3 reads TGTGCCAGCAGCATTCAATCCTACGAGCAGTACTTC. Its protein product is CASSIQSYEQYF.

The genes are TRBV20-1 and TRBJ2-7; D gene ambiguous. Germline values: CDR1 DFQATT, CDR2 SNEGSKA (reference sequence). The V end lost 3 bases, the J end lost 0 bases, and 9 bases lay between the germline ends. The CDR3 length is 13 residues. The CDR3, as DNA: TGCAGTGCTAGGGTTATTGACTCCTACGAGCAGTACTTC. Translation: CSARVIDSYEQYF.

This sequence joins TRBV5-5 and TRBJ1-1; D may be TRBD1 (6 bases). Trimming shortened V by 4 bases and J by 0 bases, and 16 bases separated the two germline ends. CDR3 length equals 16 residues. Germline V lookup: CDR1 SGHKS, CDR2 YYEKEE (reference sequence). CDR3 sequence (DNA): TGTGCCAGCAGCCCCCCTAGAGGGGGGGTGAACACTGAAGCTTTCTTT. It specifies CASSPPRGGVNTEAFF.

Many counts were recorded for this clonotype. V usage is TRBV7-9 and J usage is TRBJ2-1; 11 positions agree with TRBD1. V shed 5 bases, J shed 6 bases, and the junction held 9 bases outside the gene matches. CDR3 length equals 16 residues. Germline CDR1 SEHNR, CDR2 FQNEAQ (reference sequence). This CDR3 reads CASSTGQGASGNEQFF. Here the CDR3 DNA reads TGTGCCAGCAGCACCGGACAGGGGGCAAGTGGCAATGAGCAGTTCTTC.

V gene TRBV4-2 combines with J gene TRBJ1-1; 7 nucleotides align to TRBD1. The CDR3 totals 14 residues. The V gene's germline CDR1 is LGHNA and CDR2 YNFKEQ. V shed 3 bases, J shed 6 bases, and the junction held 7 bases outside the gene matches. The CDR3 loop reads CASSHNRGTAEAFF. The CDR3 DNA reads TGTGCCAGCAGCCATAACAGGGGAACGGCTGAAGCTTTCTTT.

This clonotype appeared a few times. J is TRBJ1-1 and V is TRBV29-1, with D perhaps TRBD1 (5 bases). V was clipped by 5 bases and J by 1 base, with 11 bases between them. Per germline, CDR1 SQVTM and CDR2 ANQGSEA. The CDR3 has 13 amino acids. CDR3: CSVNPDRNTEAFF. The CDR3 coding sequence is TGCAGCGTTAATCCTGACAGGAACACTGAAGCTTTCTTT.

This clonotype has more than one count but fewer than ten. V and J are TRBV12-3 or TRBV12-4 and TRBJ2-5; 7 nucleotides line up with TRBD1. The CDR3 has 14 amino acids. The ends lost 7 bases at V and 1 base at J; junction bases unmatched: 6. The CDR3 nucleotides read TGTGCCAGCACCAAAGGGACAGTCCAAGAGACCCAGTACTTC. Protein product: CASTKGTVQETQYF.

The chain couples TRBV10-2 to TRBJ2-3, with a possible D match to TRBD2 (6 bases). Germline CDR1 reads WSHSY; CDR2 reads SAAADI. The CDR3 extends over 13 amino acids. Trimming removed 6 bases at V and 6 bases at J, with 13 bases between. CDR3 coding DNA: TGCGCCAGCAGACAACTAGCTCCTGATACGCAGTATTTT. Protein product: CASRQLAPDTQYF.

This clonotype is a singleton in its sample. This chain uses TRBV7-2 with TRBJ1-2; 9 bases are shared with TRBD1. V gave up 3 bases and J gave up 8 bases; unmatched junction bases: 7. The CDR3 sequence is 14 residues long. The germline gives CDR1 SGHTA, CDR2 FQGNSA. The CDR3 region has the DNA TGTGCCAGCAGCTTTTCCCCGGGACAGGGAGGCTACACCTTC. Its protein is CASSFSPGQGGYTF.

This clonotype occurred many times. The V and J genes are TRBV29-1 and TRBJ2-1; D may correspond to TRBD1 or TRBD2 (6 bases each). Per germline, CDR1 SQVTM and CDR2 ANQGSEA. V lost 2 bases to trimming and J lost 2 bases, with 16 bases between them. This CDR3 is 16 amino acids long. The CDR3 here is CSVEKLGGRTYNEQFF. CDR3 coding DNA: TGCAGCGTTGAAAAGCTTGGGGGGCGGACCTACAATGAGCAGTTCTTC.

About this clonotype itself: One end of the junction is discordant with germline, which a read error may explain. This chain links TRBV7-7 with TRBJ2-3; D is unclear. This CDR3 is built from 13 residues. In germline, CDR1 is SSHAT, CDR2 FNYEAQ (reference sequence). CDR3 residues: CASSARRLDTQYF. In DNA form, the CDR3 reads TGTGCTAGCAGCGCTAGAAGACTAGATACGCAGTATTTT.

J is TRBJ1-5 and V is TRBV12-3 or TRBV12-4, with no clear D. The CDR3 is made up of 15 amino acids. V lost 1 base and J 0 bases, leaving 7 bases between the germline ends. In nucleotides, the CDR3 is TGTGCCAGCAGTTTAGTGGGCCTTAGCAATCAGCCCCAGCATTTT. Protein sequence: CASSLVGLSNQPQHF.

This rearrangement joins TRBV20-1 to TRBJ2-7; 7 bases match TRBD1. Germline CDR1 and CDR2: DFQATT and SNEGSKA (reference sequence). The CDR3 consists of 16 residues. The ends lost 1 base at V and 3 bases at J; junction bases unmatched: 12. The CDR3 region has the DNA TGCAGTGCTAGAGGAAGGGTGAGGGACAGCTACTACGAGCAGTACTTC. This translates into CSARGRVRDSYYEQYF.

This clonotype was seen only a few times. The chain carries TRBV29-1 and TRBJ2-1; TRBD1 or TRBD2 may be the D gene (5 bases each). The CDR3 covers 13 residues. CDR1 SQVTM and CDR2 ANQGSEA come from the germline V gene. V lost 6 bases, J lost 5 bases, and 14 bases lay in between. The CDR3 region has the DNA TGCAGCGTCTCCCGGGACGGGAACAATGAGCAGTTCTTC. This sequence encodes CSVSRDGNNEQFF.

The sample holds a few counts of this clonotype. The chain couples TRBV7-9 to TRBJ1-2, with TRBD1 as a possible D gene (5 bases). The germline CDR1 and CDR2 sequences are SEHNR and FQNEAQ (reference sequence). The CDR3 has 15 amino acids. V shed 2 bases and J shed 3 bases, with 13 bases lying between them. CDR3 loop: CASSLRRGEDYGYTF. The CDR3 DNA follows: TGTGCCAGCAGCTTAAGGAGGGGAGAGGACTATGGCTACACCTTC. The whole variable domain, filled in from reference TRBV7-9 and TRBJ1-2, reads DTGVSQNPRHKITKRGQNVTFRCDPISEHNRLYWYRQTLGQGPEFLTYFQNEAQLEKSRLLSDRFSAERPKGSFSTLEIQRTEQGDSAMYLCASSLRRGEDYGYTFGSGTRLTVV.

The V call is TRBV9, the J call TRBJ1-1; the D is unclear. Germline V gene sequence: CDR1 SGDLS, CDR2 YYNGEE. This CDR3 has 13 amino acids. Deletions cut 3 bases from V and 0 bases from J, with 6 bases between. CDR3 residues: CASSADMNTEAFF. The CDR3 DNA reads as TGTGCCAGCAGCGCCGATATGAACACTGAAGCTTTCTTT.

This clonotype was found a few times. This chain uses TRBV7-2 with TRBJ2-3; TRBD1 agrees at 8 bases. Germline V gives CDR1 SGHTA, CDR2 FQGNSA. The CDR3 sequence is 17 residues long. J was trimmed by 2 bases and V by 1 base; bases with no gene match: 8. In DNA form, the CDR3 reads TGTGCCAGCAGCTTAGGCCCGGGACAGGTCAACACAGATACGCAGTATTTT. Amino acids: CASSLGPGQVNTDTQYF.

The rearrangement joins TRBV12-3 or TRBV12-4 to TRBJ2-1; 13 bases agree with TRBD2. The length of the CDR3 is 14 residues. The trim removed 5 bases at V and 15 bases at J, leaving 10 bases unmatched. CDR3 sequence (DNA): TGTGCCAGCAGTAGCGGACTAGCGGGGGCTACTTGGTTCTTC. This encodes CASSSGLAGATWFF.

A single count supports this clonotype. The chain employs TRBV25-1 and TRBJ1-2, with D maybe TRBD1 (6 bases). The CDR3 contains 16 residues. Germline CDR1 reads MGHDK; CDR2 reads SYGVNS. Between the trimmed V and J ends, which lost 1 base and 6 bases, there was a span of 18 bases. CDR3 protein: CASSEFQQGSRHGYTF. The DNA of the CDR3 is TGTGCCAGCAGTGAATTCCAACAGGGCTCACGGCATGGCTACACCTTC.